This entry concerns a single T cell receptor (beta chain). Its antigen is undetermined. The sample belongs to a study of CD8 T cells in ankylosing spondylitis. Libraries of TCR beta came from quantitative 5'-RACE with molecular barcodes. TCRdb re-called the 5' RACE reads with MiXCR, one entry per CDR3 protein. The table lists some 700,000 distinct CDR3 sequences, around 17% of them singletons, with around 19% in the top ten. The study's findings and limits: A motif in TCR beta, a set of 8 or 9 highly homologous variants, appeared characteristic of ankylosing spondylitis blood. From matched ankylosing spondylitis synovial fluid, disease-linked clones were reportedly recovered at significantly enriched levels.

This clonotype was sampled from a male donor with ankylosing spondylitis. The specimen sequenced was blood, either unsorted or a sorted T cell fraction (not recorded which).

In DNA form, the CDR3 reads TGTGCCACCAGCAGAGACACGGAATTCTACGAGCAGTACTTC. Translating gives CATSRDTEFYEQYF. The chain has TRBV15 and TRBJ2-7; D not certain. The CDR3 has 14 residues. In germline, CDR1 is LNHNV, CDR2 YYDKDF (reference sequence). Deletions cut 0 bases from V and 3 bases from J, with 9 bases between.